These 25 T cell receptor beta chains originate from one sample sequenced in a study of preoperative IRX-2 immunotherapy in early breast cancer. Sequencing used immunoSEQ multiplex PCR; TCRdb keeps in-frame clones, though not all of them. Among roughly 57,000 clones listed, approximately 93% were seen once. Noted treatment: preoperative locoregional IRX-2 cytokine immunotherapy. The sample here was taken from a patient treated with IRX-2 immunotherapy. These receptors were collected from a human donor with breast cancer.

To note about this clone: An end of the junction does not agree with germline; a read error may underlie this. DNA of the CDR3: TGCGCCAGCACCTTGGTAGTGTCAGGGAACACTGAAGCTTTCTTT. It translates to CASTLVVSGNTEAFF. This chain joins TRBV5-1 and TRBJ1-1; no definite D call. CDR1 SGHRS and CDR2 YFSETQ come from the germline V gene. CDR3 size: 15 residues.

The rearrangement uses TRBV27 and TRBJ1-6, with D maybe TRBD1 (5 bases). V lost 5 bases to trimming and J lost 7 bases, with 15 bases between them. The CDR3 is 15 residues long. Germline CDR1 reads MNHEY; CDR2 reads SMNVEV (reference sequence). The CDR3 sequence: CASSVIRVANSPLHF. In DNA form, the CDR3 reads TGTGCCAGCAGTGTCATCAGGGTGGCCAATTCACCCCTCCACTTT.

This clone was found a few times. V and J are TRBV4-1 and TRBJ1-1; unclear D gene. This CDR3 has 13 residues. Germline V gene data show CDR1 as MGHRA and CDR2 as YSYEKL. Trimming shortened V by 4 bases and J by 7 bases, and 13 bases separated the two germline ends. CDR3 loop: CASSLRGLDEAFF. DNA of the CDR3: TGCGCCAGCAGCCTACGGGGTCTGGATGAAGCTTTCTTT.

This rearrangement joins TRBV18 to TRBJ2-5, with 7 bases lining up with TRBD1. Trimming cost V 2 bases and J 4 bases; bases outside gene matches: 1. The germline CDR1 and CDR2 sequences are KGHSH and LQKENI. The CDR3 runs to 13 residues. This CDR3 is CASSPRGLETQYF. Written as DNA, the CDR3 is TGTGCCAGCTCACCAAGGGGGCTAGAGACCCAGTACTTC. The whole variable domain, remainder taken from reference TRBV18 and TRBJ2-5, is NAGVMQNPRHLVRRRGQEARLRCSPMKGHSHVYWYRQLPEEGLKFMVYLQKENIIDESGMPKERFSAEFPKEGPSILRIQQVVRGDSAAYFCASSPRGLETQYFGPGTRLLVL.

V is TRBV7-2 and J is TRBJ1-5; 7 bases map to TRBD1. Trimming removed 6 bases from V and 7 bases from J; junction bases left unmatched: 12. The CDR3 loop spans 15 amino acids. Germline lookup yields CDR1 SGHTA and CDR2 FQGNSA. Written as DNA, the CDR3 is TGTGCCAGCAGGGCGGGTGGGCCAGGGGGGCAGCCCCAGCATTTT. It yields the protein CASRAGGPGGQPQHF.

The chain uses TRBV30 and TRBJ2-5; TRBD2 agrees at 10 bases. CDR3 size: 14 residues. In germline, CDR1 is GTSNPN, CDR2 SVGIG (reference sequence). Trimming cost V 5 bases and J 11 bases; bases outside gene matches: 14. The CDR3 nucleotides read TGTGCCTGGGTCCCCCGGCTAGCGGGAGATGAGCAGTACTTC. It encodes CAWVPRLAGDEQYF.

The chain uses TRBV14 and TRBJ2-7; the match to TRBD2 covers 12 bases. The ends lost 2 bases at V and 3 bases at J; junction bases unmatched: 2. The germline V gene has CDR1 SGHDN and CDR2 FVKESK. CDR3 size: 15 residues. The CDR3 protein is CASSQSTSGGYEQYF. The CDR3 DNA sequence: TGTGCCAGCAGCCAATCGACTAGCGGGGGCTACGAGCAGTACTTC.

V is TRBV7-8 and J is TRBJ2-7, with D perhaps given as TRBD1 or TRBD2 (6 bases each). From germline, CDR1 is SGHVS and CDR2 FQNEAQ. The length of the CDR3 is 14 residues. V lost 3 bases and J 7 bases, leaving 16 bases between the germline ends. The CDR3 here is CASSFDRNRGEQYF. CDR3 sequence (DNA): TGTGCCAGCAGCTTCGACAGGAACCGGGGGGAGCAGTACTTC.

The chain is built from TRBV27 and TRBJ1-2; 9 bases agree with TRBD1. The germline V gene has CDR1 MNHEY and CDR2 SMNVEV (reference sequence). V gave up 6 bases and J gave up 4 bases; unmatched junction bases: 6. This CDR3 contains 14 residues. This CDR3 is CASRQRTGAYGYTF. The CDR3 DNA is TGTGCCAGCAGACAAAGGACAGGGGCCTATGGCTACACCTTC.

The rearrangement links TRBV7-8 to TRBJ1-1, with 9 bases aligning to TRBD1. This CDR3 has 15 amino acids. Looked up from germline, CDR1 is SGHVS and CDR2 is FQNEAQ. The V and J ends lost 5 bases and 4 bases, in that order; junction bases with no gene match: 8. CDR3 region: CASSTRGTGSTEAFF. DNA for the CDR3: TGTGCCAGCAGCACCCGCGGGACAGGGAGCACTGAAGCTTTCTTT.

In DNA form, the CDR3 reads TGTGCCAGCAGTTTTTCTGGGGGAGATCAGCCCCAGCATTTT. Translated, it gives CASSFSGGDQPQHF. The rearrangement links TRBV27 to TRBJ1-5; a weak D match, TRBD1 (5 bases). V was shortened by 3 bases and J by 5 bases, with 11 bases between the two germline ends. Germline CDR1 is MNHEY and CDR2 is SMNVEV (reference sequence). This CDR3 contains 14 residues.

The CDR3 DNA follows: TGTGCCAGCGGCCGACGGACTAGCGGGATCCCAATGGCCCAGTACTTC. Its translation: CASGRRTSGIPMAQYF. The V and J genes are TRBV2 and TRBJ2-5; 12 bases are shared with TRBD2. V lost 8 bases, J lost 9 bases, and 16 bases stayed unmatched. Germline CDR1 reads SNHLY; CDR2 reads FYNNEI. CDR3 length equals 16 residues.

The chain is built from TRBV5-4 and TRBJ2-7; 7 positions agree with TRBD1. Germline trimming cut 4 bases from V and 6 bases from J; bases unmatched to any gene: 4. The CDR3 loop spans 12 amino acids. CDR1 and CDR2 (germline): SGHNT, YYREEE (reference sequence). The CDR3 bases are TGTGCCAGCAGCGGAACAGGGGTCGAGCAGTACTTC. Protein sequence: CASSGTGVEQYF.

The chain is built from TRBV6-1 and TRBJ2-5, with no clear D. Germline CDR1 MNHNS, CDR2 SASEGT. CDR3 length: 13 residues. V gave up 1 base and J gave up 5 bases, with 8 bases separating them. The CDR3 loop reads CASSEVIQETQYF. Here the CDR3 DNA reads TGTGCCAGCAGTGAAGTGATACAGGAGACCCAGTACTTC.

With respect to this clone: Other nucleotide sequences from this sample produce the same CDR3. The rearrangement links TRBV18 to TRBJ2-1; D is perhaps TRBD2 (5 bases). The CDR3 totals 13 residues. Germline V CDR1 and CDR2: KGHSH, LQKENI. Trimming pared 2 bases from V and 10 bases from J, leaving 12 bases between. The CDR3 nucleotides are TGTGCCAGCTCACCAGGGCTAGCAGGCGAGCAGTTCTTC. Protein: CASSPGLAGEQFF.

The genes are TRBV19 and TRBJ2-3; TRBD2 matches 10 bases. J was trimmed by 4 bases and V by 4 bases; bases with no gene match: 8. Germline CDR1 and CDR2: LNHDA and SQIVND (reference sequence). There are 16 residues in the CDR3. The chain's CDR3 is CASSNQRGGRPDTQYF. DNA for the CDR3: TGTGCCAGTAGTAACCAGCGGGGGGGCCGTCCAGATACGCAGTATTTT.

V gene TRBV4-1 combines with J gene TRBJ2-7; TRBD1 matches 9 bases. The V segment lost 2 bases and the J segment 3 bases; nucleotides outside the gene matches: 5. The CDR3 spans 15 residues. Germline V gene data show CDR1 as MGHRA and CDR2 as YSYEKL. The CDR3, as DNA: TGCGCCAGCAGCCAACCCGGGACAGGGAGCTACGAGCAGTACTTC. Protein product: CASSQPGTGSYEQYF.

The chain employs TRBV6-1 and TRBJ2-7; 8 bases map to TRBD1. The J segment lost 7 bases and the V segment lost 3 bases, leaving 2 bases of the junction unmatched. CDR1 is MNHNS, CDR2 SASEGT, per germline. There are 12 residues in the CDR3. DNA for the CDR3: TGTGCCAGCAGTGACAGGGACAGGGAGCAGTACTTC. Its protein product is CASSDRDREQYF.

CDR3 in amino acids: CASSTSGRVDEQFF. The CDR3 DNA sequence: TGTGCCAGCAGCACTAGCGGGAGGGTGGATGAGCAGTTCTTC. V gene TRBV11-3 combines with J gene TRBJ2-1; 13 bases line up with TRBD2. Germline V CDR1 and CDR2: SGHNT, YENEEA. Trimming took 5 bases from V and 8 from J; bases not matched to a gene: 3. The CDR3 runs 14 residues.

CDR3 nucleotides: TGTGCCAGCAGCCAAAGACTAGCGGGCCTTAGTCACCCCCTCAATGAGCAGTTCTTC. This encodes CASSQRLAGLSHPLNEQFF. V gene TRBV7-7 combines with J gene TRBJ2-1, with TRBD2 matching 10 bases. CDR1 SSHAT and CDR2 FNYEAQ come from the germline V gene (reference sequence). Trimming at V came to 5 bases and at J to 6 bases, leaving 19 bases not matched to a gene. The CDR3 consists of 19 residues.

This chain's CDR3 is CASSTQGANTGELFF. The CDR3 nucleotides read TGTGCCAGTAGTACGCAGGGGGCGAACACCGGGGAGCTGTTTTTT. The J gene is TRBJ2-2, the V gene TRBV19, with 7 bases matching TRBD1. Germline V gene lookup returns CDR1 LNHDA and CDR2 SQIVND (reference sequence). The CDR3 is 15 amino acids. The junction had 2 bases not matched to a gene; V was cut back by 4 bases and J by 0 bases.

The CDR3 reads CSGRVIEQFF. For the CDR3, the DNA is TGCAGCGGGAGGGTAATTGAGCAGTTCTTC. The chain joins TRBV29-1 to TRBJ2-1; TRBD2 might be the D (6 bases). V was pared by 7 bases and J by 9 bases, with 10 bases between. The CDR3 covers 10 residues. CDR1 and CDR2 (germline): SQVTM, ANQGSEA.

The genes are TRBV5-8 and TRBJ2-5, with 7 bases aligning to TRBD2. The CDR3 consists of 15 residues. V shed 7 bases and J 5 bases; nucleotides not matched to a gene: 14. Germline loops: CDR1 SGHTS, CDR2 YDEGEE. CDR3 amino acids: CASGYSGTTGETQYF. The DNA of the CDR3 is TGTGCCAGCGGTTATTCAGGGACTACGGGGGAGACCCAGTACTTC.

The V call is TRBV5-1, the J call TRBJ1-1, with no clear D. Per the germline V gene, CDR1 is SGHRS and CDR2 is YFSETQ. CDR3 length: 15 amino acids. V dropped 0 bases and J dropped 0 bases, with 9 bases sitting between them. CDR3 bases: TGCGCCAGCAGCTTGGCCATTACAGTGAACACTGAAGCTTTCTTT. This translates into CASSLAITVNTEAFF.

The rearrangement joins TRBV6-5 to TRBJ2-7; the match to TRBD2 covers 7 bases. Germline assignment: CDR1 MNHEY and CDR2 SVGAGI. This CDR3 has 15 residues. V shed 6 bases and J 4 bases; nucleotides not matched to a gene: 12. CDR3 sequence reads: CASSYTGLVGYEQYF. The DNA of the CDR3 is TGTGCCAGCAGCTACACCGGACTAGTGGGTTACGAGCAGTACTTC.